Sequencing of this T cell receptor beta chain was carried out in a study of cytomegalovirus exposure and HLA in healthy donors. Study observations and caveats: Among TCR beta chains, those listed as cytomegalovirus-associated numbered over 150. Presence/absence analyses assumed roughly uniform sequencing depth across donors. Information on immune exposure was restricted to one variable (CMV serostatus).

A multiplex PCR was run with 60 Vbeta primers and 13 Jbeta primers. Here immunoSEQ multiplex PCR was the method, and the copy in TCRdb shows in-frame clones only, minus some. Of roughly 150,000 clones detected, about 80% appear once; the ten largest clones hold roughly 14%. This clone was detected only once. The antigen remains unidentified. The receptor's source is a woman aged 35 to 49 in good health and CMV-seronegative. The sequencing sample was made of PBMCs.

The DNA of the CDR3 is TGTGCCAGCACCACTGCGAGCCACTATGGCTACACCTTC. This codes for CASTTASHYGYTF. This rearrangement joins TRBV28 to TRBJ1-2; D not certain. The V gene lost 7 bases and the J gene lost 3 bases, with 12 bases spanning the gap. This CDR3 is 13 amino acids long. Germline loops: CDR1 MDHEN, CDR2 SYDVKM.